Given below is one T cell receptor beta chain in context. Researchers made TCR beta libraries by using iRepertoire HTBI primers and running Arm-PCR on CDR3 regions. Each CDR3 protein is one row after TCRdb ran MiXCR on the multiplex PCR reads. The sample holds under 250,000 distinct CDR3 sequences, roughly a fifth seen once. The data derive from a study of regulatory T cells in long-lasting Graves disease. Germline-derived CDR1 and CDR2 are MDHEN and SYDVKM. The trim removed 6 bases at V and 6 bases at J, leaving 9 bases unmatched. This CDR3 has 14 amino acids. The sample's time point: newly diagnosed GD, antithyroid drugs for less than 3 months. PBMCs were the source of the RNA used for TCR sequencing. The sample also formed part of further work on T cells in Graves' hyperthyroidism and ophthalmopathy. As that report states: Diagnoses rested on clinical symptoms, serum thyroxine and TRAb, thyroid ultrasound and orbital computed tomography.

The chain employs TRBV28 and TRBJ2-3; 7 bases match TRBD1. This specimen was peripheral blood mononuclear cells (PBMCs), taken at new diagnosis, from a patient treated with antithyroid drugs. The sequence came from a woman in her 30s with Graves disease. CDR3 loop: CASSQLRGPDTQYF. CDR3 coding DNA: TGTGCCAGCAGCCAGCTTAGGGGGCCTGATACGCAGTATTTT. Full variable domain (rest looked up from reference TRBV28 and TRBJ2-3): DVKVTQSSRYLVKRTGEKVFLECVQDMDHENMFWYRQDPGLGLRLIYFSYDVKMKEKGDIPEGYSVSREKKERFSLILESASTNQTSMYLCASSQLRGPDTQYFGPGTRLTVL.